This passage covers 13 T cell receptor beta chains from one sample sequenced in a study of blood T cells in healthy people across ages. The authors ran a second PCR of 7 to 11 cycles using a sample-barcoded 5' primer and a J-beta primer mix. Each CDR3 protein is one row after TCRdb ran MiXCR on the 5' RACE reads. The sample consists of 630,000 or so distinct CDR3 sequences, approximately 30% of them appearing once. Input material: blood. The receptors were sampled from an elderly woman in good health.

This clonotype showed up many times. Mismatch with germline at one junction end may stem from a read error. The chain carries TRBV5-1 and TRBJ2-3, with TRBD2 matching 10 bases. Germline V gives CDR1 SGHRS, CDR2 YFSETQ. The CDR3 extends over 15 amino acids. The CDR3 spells CATSALAGAADTQYF. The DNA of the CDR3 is TGCGCCACCAGCGCTCTAGCGGGGGCAGCGGATACGCAGTATTTT.

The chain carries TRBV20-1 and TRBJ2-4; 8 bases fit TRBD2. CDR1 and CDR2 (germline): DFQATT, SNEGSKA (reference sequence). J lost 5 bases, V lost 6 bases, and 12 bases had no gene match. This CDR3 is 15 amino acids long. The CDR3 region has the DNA TGCAGTGCCCGGACTGGCGGGGGGCTGGAAAACATTCAGTACTTC. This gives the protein CSARTGGGLENIQYF.

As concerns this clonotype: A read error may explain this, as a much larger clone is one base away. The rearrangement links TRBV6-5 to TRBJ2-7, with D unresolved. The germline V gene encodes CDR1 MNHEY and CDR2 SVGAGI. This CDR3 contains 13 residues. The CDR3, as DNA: TGTGCCAGTTTTTCCTTGCAGCCCTACGGGCAGTACTTC. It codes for CASFSLQPYGQYF.

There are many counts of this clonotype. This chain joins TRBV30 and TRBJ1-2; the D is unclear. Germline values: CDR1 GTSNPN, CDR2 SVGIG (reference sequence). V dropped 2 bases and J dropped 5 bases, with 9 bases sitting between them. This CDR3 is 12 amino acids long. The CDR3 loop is CAWSNNRYGYTF. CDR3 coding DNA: TGTGCCTGGAGTAATAACAGATATGGCTACACCTTC.

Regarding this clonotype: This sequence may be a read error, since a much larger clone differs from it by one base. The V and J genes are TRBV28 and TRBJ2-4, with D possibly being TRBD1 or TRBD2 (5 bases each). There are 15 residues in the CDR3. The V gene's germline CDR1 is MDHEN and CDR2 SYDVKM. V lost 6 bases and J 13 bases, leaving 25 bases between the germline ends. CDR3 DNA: TGTGCCAGCAGCAAGGCCGGGACGGGATACAATGAGCAGTACTTC. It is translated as CASSKAGTGYNEQYF.

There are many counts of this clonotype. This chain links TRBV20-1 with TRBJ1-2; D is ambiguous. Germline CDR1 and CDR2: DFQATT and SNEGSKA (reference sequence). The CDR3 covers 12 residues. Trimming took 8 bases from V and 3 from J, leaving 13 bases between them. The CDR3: CSSSLLDYGYTF. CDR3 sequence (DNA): TGCAGTTCCTCTCTGTTAGACTATGGCTACACCTTC.

CDR3 sequence (DNA): TGTGCCAGCAGTGAAGCTAACAGGGGCTCCTATAGCAATCAGCCCCAGCATTTT. Protein sequence: CASSEANRGSYSNQPQHF. The chain couples TRBV6-1 to TRBJ1-5; the match to TRBD1 covers 7 bases. This CDR3 contains 18 residues. The V and J ends lost 0 bases and 0 bases, in that order; junction bases with no gene match: 8. Germline values: CDR1 MNHNS, CDR2 SASEGT.

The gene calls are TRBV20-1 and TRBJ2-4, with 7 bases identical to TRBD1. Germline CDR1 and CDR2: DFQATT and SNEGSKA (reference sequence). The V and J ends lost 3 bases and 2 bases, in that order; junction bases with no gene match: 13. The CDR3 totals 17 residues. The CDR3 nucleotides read TGCAGTGCTAGCTTGTTCCCCCGGGACAGCCCCAAAAACATTCAGTACTTC. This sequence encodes CSASLFPRDSPKNIQYF.

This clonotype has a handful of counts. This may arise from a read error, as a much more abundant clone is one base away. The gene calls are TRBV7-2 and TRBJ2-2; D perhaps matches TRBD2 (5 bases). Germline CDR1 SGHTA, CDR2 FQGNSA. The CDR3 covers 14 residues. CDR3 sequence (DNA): TGTGCCAGCTCCCTGGGCGGATCCACCGGGGAGCGGTTTTTT. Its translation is CASSLGGSTGERFF.

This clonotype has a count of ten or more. CDR3 DNA: TGCAGTGCTGATCCAATGCTTCCCGGGGGGCGTGGGACTGAAGCTTTCTTT. Protein: CSADPMLPGGRGTEAFF. V and J are TRBV20-1 and TRBJ1-1, with D perhaps TRBD1 (6 bases). The CDR3 has 17 residues. Germline lookup yields CDR1 DFQATT and CDR2 SNEGSKA (reference sequence). The V and J ends lost 5 bases and 5 bases respectively, with 27 bases between them.

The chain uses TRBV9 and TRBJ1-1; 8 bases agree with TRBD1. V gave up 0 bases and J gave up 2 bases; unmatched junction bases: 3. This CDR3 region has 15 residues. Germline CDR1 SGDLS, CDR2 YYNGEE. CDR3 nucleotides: TGTGCCAGCAGCGTAGGTCAGGGGGCAAACACTGAAGCTTTCTTT. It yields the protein CASSVGQGANTEAFF.

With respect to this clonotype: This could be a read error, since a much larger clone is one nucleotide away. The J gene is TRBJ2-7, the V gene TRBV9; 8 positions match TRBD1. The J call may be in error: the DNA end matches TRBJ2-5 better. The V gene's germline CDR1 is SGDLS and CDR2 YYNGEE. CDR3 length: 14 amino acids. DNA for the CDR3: TGTGCCAGCAGCGTCCTGGACAGGGACGAGACCCAGTACTTC. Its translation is CASSVLDRDETQYF.

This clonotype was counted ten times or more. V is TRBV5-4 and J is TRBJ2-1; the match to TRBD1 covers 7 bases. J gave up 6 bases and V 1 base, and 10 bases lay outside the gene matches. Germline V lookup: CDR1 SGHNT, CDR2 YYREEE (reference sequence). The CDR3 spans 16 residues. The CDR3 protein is CASSLQRQGVFNEQFF. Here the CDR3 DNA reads TGTGCCAGCAGCTTGCAGCGGCAGGGGGTCTTCAATGAGCAGTTCTTC.